This entry concerns a single TCR beta chain. Its antigen is as yet unknown. The input for each TCR library was roughly 3,600 ng of total RNA. UMIs that had a 6-nucleotide sample barcode were put in using template switching. TCRdb re-called the 5' RACE reads and shows each CDR3 protein once, DNA omitted. The table counts 350,000 to 500,000 distinct CDR3 sequences; 2% to 2.5% lies in the top ten. The sample is drawn from a study of monozygotic twins with inflammatory bowel disease. General study points: The study supported no single strong signal or clonotype linked to IBD.

The CDR3 covers 12 residues. The V gene's germline CDR1 is MNHNY and CDR2 SVGAGI (reference sequence). The rearrangement links TRBV6-6 to TRBJ2-5; TCRdb picks TRBD2, but there is no DNA to check that call. Source material: blood. The sequence was obtained from a human donor with ulcerative colitis or Crohn's disease, or a healthy co-twin of an affected twin (not recorded which). This CDR3 reads CASGASPETQYF.